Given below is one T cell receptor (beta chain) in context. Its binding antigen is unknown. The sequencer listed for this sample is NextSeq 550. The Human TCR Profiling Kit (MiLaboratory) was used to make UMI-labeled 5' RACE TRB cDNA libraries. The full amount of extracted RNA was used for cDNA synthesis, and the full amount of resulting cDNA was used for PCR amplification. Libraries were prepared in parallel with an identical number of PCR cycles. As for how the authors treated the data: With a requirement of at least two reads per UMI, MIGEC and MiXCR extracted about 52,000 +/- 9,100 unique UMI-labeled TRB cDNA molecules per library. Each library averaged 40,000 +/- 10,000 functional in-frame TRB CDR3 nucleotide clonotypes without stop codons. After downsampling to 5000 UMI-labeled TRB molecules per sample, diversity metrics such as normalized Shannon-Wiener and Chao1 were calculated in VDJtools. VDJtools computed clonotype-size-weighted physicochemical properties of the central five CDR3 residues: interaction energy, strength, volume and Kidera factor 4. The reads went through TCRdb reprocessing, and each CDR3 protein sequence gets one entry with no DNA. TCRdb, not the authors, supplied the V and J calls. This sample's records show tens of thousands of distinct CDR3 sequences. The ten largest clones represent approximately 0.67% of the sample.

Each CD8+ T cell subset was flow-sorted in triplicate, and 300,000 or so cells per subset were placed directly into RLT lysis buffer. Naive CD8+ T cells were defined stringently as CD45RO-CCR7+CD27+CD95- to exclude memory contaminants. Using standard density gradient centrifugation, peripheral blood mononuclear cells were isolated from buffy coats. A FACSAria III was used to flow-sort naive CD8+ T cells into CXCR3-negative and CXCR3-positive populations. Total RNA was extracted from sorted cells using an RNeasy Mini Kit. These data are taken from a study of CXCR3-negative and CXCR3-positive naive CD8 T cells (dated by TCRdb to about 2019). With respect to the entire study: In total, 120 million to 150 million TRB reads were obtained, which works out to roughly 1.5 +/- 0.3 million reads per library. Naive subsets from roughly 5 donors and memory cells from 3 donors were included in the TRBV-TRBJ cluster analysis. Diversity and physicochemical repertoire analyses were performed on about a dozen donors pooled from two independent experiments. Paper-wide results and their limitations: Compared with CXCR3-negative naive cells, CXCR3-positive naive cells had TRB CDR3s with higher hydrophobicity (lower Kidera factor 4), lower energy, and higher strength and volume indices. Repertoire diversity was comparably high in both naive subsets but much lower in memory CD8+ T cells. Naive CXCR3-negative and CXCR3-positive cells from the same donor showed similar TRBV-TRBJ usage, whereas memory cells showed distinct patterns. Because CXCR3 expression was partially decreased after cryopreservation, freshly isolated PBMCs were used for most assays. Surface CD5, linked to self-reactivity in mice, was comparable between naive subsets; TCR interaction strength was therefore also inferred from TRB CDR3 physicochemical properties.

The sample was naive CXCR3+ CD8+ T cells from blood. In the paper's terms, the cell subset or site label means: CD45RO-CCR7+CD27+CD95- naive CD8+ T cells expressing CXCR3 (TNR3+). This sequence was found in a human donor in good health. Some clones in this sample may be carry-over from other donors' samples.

This receptor has the CDR3 CASSYPLGGDEETQYF. The chain couples TRBV6-2 or TRBV6-3 to TRBJ2-5; TCRdb reports TRBD2, a call that lacks DNA to check it against. The CDR3, cysteine through phenylalanine, is 16 amino acids long. The coding DNA is unavailable. In the germline V gene, CDR1 corresponds to MNHEY and CDR2 to SVGEGT.